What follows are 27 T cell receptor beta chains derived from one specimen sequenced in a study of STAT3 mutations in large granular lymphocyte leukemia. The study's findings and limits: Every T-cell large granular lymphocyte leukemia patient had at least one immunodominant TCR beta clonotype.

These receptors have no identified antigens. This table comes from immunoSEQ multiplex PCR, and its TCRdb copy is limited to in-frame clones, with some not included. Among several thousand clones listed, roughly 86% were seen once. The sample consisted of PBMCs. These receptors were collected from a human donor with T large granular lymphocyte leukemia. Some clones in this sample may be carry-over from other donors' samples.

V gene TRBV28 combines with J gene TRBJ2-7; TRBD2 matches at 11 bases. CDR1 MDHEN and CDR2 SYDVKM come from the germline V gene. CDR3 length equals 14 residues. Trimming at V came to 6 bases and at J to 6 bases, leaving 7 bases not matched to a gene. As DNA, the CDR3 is TGTGCCAGCAGCACACTAGCGGGAGATTTCGAGCAGTACTTC. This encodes CASSTLAGDFEQYF.

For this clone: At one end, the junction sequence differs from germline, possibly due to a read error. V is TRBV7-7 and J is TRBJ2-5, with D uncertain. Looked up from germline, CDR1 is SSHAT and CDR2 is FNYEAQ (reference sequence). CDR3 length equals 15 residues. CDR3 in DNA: TGTGCTAGCAGCTTAGGGTTAGGGATCCAAGAGACCCAGTACTTC. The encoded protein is CASSLGLGIQETQYF.

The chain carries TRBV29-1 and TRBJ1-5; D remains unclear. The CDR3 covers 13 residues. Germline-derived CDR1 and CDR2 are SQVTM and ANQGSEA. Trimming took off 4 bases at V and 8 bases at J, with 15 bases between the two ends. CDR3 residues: CSVVGPGSEPQHF. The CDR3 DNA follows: TGCAGCGTTGTTGGCCCGGGGAGTGAGCCCCAGCATTTT.

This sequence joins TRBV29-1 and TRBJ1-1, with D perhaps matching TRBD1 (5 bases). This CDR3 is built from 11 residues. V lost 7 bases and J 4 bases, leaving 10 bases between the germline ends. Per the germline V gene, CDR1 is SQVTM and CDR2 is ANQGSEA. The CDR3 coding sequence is TGCAGCGGGGGGGAAAGCACTGAAGCTTTCTTT. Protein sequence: CSGGESTEAFF.

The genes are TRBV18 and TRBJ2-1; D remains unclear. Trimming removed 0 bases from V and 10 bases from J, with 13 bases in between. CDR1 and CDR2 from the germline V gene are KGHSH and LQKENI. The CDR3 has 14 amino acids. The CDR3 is CASSPPWDSLEQFF. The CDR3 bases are TGTGCCAGCTCACCACCGTGGGATAGCCTGGAGCAGTTCTTC.

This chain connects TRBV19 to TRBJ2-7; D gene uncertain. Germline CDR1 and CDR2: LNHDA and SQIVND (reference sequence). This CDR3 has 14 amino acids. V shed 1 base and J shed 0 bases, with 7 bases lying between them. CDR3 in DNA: TGTGCCAGTAGTATAGCCCACAGCTCCTACGAGCAGTACTTC. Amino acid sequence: CASSIAHSSYEQYF. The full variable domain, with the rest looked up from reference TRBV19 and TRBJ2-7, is DGGITQSPKYLFRKEGQNVTLSCEQNLNHDAMYWYRQDPGQGLRLIYYSQIVNDFQKGDIAEGYSVSREKKESFPLTVTSAQKNPTAFYLCASSIAHSSYEQYFGPGTRLTVT.

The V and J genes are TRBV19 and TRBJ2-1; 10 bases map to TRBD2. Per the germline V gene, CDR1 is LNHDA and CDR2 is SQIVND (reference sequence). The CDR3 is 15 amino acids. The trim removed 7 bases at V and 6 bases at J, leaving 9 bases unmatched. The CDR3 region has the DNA TGTGCCAGTACCCAATTTACTAGCGGGACCAATGAGCAGTTCTTC. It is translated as CASTQFTSGTNEQFF.

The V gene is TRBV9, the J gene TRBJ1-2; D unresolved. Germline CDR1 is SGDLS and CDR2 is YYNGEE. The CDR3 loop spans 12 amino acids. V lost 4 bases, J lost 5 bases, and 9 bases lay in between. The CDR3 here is CASSPDTYGYTF. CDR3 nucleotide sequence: TGTGCCAGCAGCCCAGATACTTATGGCTACACCTTC.

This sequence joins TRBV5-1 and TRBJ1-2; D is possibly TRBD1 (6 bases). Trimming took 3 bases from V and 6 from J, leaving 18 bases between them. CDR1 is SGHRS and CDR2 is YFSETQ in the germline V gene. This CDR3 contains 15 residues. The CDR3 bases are TGCGCCAGCAGCTCTCGTGGTGGGGGCGCGGATGGCTACACCTTC. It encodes CASSSRGGGADGYTF.

DNA for the CDR3: TGTGCCAGCAGTTTGGTCCAGGGCGTGACAAAAGAGACCCAGTACTTC. It is translated as CASSLVQGVTKETQYF. The V gene is TRBV28, the J gene TRBJ2-5, with D possibly TRBD1 on 5 matching bases. This CDR3 is 16 amino acids long. Germline CDR1 is MDHEN and CDR2 is SYDVKM. V lost 3 bases and J lost 3, with 17 bases in between.

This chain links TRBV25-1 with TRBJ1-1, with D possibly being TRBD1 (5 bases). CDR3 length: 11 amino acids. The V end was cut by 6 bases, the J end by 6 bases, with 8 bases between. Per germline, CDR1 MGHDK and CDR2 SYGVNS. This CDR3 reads CASRLQAEAFF. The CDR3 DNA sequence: TGTGCCAGCAGGCTACAGGCTGAAGCTTTCTTT.

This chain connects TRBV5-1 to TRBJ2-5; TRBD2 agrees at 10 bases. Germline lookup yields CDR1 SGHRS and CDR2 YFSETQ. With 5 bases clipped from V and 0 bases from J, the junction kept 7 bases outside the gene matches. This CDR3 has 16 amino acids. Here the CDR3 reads CASRLGLAEDQETQYF. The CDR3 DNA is TGCGCCAGCAGACTTGGACTAGCGGAGGACCAAGAGACCCAGTACTTC.

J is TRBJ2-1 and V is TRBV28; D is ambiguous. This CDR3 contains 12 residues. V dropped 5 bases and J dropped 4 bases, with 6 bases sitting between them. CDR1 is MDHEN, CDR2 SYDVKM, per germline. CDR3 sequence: CASSPPYNEQFF. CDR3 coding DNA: TGTGCCAGCAGTCCTCCGTACAATGAGCAGTTCTTC.

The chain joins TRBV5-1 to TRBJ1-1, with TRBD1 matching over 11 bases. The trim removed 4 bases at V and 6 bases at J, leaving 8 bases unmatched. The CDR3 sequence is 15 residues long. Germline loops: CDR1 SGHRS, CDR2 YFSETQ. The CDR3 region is CASSGGQGATAEAFF. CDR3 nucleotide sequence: TGCGCCAGCAGCGGCGGACAGGGGGCGACTGCTGAAGCTTTCTTT.

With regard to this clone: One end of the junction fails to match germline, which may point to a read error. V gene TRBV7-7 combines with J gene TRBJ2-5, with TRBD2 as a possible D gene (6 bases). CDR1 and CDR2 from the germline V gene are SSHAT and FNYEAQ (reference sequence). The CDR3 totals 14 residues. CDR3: CASSLDRAGETQYF. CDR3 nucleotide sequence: TGTGCTAGCAGCTTGGATCGAGCGGGAGAGACCCAGTACTTC.

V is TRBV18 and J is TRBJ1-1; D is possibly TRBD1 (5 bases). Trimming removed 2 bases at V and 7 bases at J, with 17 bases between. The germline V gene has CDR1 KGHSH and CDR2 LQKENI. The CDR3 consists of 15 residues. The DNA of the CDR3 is TGTGCCAGCTCACCAAACGGGAGGGGACGAGGTGAAGCTTTCTTT. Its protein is CASSPNGRGRGEAFF.

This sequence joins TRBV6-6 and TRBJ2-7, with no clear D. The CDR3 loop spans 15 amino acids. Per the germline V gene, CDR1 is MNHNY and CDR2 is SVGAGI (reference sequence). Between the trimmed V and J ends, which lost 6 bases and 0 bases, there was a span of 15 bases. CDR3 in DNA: TGTGCCAGCAGCGTAAGATTTGAGAGCTCCTACGAGCAGTACTTC. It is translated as CASSVRFESSYEQYF.

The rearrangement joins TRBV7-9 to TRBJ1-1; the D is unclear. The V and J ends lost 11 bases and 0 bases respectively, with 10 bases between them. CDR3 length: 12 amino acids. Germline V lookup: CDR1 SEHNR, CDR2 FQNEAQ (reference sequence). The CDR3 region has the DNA TGTGCCTCGGGCAGGATGAACACTGAAGCTTTCTTT. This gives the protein CASGRMNTEAFF.

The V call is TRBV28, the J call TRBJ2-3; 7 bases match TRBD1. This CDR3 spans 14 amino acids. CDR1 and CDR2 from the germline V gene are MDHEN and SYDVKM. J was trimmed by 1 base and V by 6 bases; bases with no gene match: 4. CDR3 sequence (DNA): TGTGCCAGCAGCTCAGGGGGACGCACAGATACGCAGTATTTT. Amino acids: CASSSGGRTDTQYF.

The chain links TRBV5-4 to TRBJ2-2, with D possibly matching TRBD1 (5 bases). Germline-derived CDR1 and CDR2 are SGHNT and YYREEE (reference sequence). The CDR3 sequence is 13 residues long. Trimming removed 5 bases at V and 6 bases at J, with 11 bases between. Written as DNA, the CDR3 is TGTGCCAGCAGACAGCGACAGTCCGGGGAGCTGTTTTTT. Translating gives CASRQRQSGELFF.

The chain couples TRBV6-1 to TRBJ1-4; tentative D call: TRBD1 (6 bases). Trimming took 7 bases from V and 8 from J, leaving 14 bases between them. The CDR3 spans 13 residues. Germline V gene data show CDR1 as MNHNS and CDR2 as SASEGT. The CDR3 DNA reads TGTGCCAGCAAGAATCCAGGGGACGAAAAACTGTTTTTT. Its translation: CASKNPGDEKLFF.

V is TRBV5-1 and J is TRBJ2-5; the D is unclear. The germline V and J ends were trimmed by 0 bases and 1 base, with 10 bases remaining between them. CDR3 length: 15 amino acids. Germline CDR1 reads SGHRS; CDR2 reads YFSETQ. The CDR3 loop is CASSLAGTPQETQYF. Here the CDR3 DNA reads TGCGCCAGCAGCTTGGCGGGTACCCCCCAAGAGACCCAGTACTTC.

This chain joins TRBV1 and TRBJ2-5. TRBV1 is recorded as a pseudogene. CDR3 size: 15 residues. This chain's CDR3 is CTSSQEGDLGETQYF. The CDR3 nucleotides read TGCACCAGCAGCCAAGAGGGGGACCTGGGGGAGACCCAGTACTTC.

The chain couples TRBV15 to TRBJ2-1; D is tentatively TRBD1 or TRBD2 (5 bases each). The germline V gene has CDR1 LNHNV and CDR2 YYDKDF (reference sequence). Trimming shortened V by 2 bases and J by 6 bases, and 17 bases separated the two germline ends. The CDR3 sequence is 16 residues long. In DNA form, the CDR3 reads TGTGCCACCAGCAGATCGAGGGATATGGGGCGCAATGAGCAGTTCTTC. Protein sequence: CATSRSRDMGRNEQFF.

CDR3 coding DNA: TGCGCCAGCAGCCAAGACCCACAGGGGGCTGGTTCGGCTGGGGCCAACGTCCTGACTTTC. This encodes CASSQDPQGAGSAGANVLTF. V and J are TRBV4-1 and TRBJ2-6; 9 bases agree with TRBD1. The CDR3 covers 20 residues. CDR1 and CDR2 from the germline V gene are MGHRA and YSYEKL. Unmatched junction bases numbered 11, after V lost 0 bases and J lost 2 bases.

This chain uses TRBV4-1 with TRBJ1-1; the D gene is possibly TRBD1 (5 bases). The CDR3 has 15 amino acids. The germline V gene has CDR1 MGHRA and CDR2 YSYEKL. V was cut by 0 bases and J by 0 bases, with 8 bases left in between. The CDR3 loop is CASSQEGRMNTEAFF. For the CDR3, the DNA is TGCGCCAGCAGCCAAGAGGGACGGATGAACACTGAAGCTTTCTTT.

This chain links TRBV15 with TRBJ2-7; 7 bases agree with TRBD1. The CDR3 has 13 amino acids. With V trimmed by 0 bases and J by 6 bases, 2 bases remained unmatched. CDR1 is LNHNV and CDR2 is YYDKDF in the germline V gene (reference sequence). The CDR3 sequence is CATSRDRGREQYF. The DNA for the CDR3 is TGTGCCACCAGCAGAGATAGGGGGCGCGAGCAGTACTTC.